These 19 T cell receptor beta chains share one sample of origin, sequenced in a study of blood T cells in healthy people across ages. A J-beta primer mix and a sample-barcoded 5' primer were used in a second PCR of roughly 6 to 11 cycles. Each CDR3 protein gets one entry after TCRdb re-called the 5' RACE reads with MiXCR. The sample holds 500,000 to 650,000 distinct CDR3 sequences, around a quarter seen once. This sample also belongs to another study, concerning T cells of mothers and their children.

The sequencing sample was made of blood. The origin of the receptors is a boy between 2 and 10 years old in good health.

This clonotype was seen only a few times. The J gene is TRBJ2-7, the V gene TRBV20-1; 7 bases fit TRBD1. J was trimmed by 3 bases and V by 3 bases; bases with no gene match: 5. CDR3 length: 13 amino acids. Germline V gene lookup returns CDR1 DFQATT and CDR2 SNEGSKA (reference sequence). CDR3 sequence reads: CSASGQGDYEQYF. Written as DNA, the CDR3 is TGCAGTGCTAGCGGTCAGGGGGACTACGAGCAGTACTTC.

This clonotype was observed a few times. The V gene is TRBV7-2, the J gene TRBJ2-2; D remains unclear. Germline CDR1 is SGHTA and CDR2 is FQGNSA. This CDR3 has 16 residues. V lost 5 bases and J lost 2, with 15 bases in between. The CDR3 DNA reads TGTGCCAGCAGCCCTACTCAGACACCTAACACCGGGGAGCTGTTTTTT. It codes for CASSPTQTPNTGELFF.

The chain joins TRBV6-5 to TRBJ1-2, with D perhaps TRBD1 (6 bases). Trimming took 6 bases from V and 3 from J, leaving 20 bases between them. The germline V gene encodes CDR1 MNHEY and CDR2 SVGAGI. This CDR3 comprises 16 residues. CDR3 in DNA: TGTGCCAGCAGAAACACTGGGGGGGCCAGGGACTATGGCTACACCTTC. Translated: CASRNTGGARDYGYTF.

The V call is TRBV4-2, the J call TRBJ1-4, with D perhaps matching TRBD1 (6 bases). CDR3 length: 16 amino acids. From germline, CDR1 is LGHNA and CDR2 YNFKEQ. The V and J ends lost 1 base and 5 bases respectively, with 14 bases between them. The CDR3 coding sequence is TGTGCCAGCAGCCAAGGCGCGGGGGGGCTGAATGAAAAACTGTTTTTT. Translated: CASSQGAGGLNEKLFF.

This clonotype was seen a handful of times. V gene TRBV12-3 or TRBV12-4 combines with J gene TRBJ2-3; the D is unclear. This CDR3 region has 13 residues. V shed 2 bases and J shed 5 bases, with 8 bases lying between them. The CDR3 sequence: CASSLFRVDTQYF. DNA for the CDR3: TGTGCCAGCAGTTTATTTAGGGTAGATACGCAGTATTTT.

The chain employs TRBV2 and TRBJ1-6; TRBD1 aligns across 10 bases. Germline lookup yields CDR1 SNHLY and CDR2 FYNNEI. With V trimmed by 7 bases and J by 8 bases, 2 bases remained unmatched. This CDR3 spans 13 amino acids. CDR3 DNA: TGTGCCAGCATGGGGACAGGGGATTCACCCCTCCACTTT. It is translated as CASMGTGDSPLHF.

In its sample, this clonotype was seen a few times. The rearrangement links TRBV10-3 to TRBJ2-7, with 7 bases identical to TRBD1. Germline CDR1 reads ENHRY; CDR2 reads SYGVKD. This CDR3 is 16 amino acids long. J lost 3 bases, V lost 7 bases, and 15 bases had no gene match. In DNA, the CDR3 is TGTGCCATCAAGCCGGACAGGAAGACGAATGACTACGAGCAGTACTTC. Translated: CAIKPDRKTNDYEQYF.

V usage is TRBV4-3 and J usage is TRBJ2-3, with D perhaps matching TRBD2 (5 bases). Between the trimmed V and J ends, which lost 0 bases and 0 bases, there was a span of 10 bases. There are 16 residues in the CDR3. Germline CDR1 LGHNA, CDR2 YSLEER. CDR3 in amino acids: CASSQDSLVSTDTQYF. The CDR3 nucleotides read TGCGCCAGCAGCCAAGATTCACTAGTCAGCACAGATACGCAGTATTTT.

This clonotype was observed a few times. This rearrangement joins TRBV5-8 to TRBJ2-7, with TRBD1 as a possible D gene (6 bases). This CDR3 spans 15 amino acids. V was clipped by 4 bases and J by 4 bases, with 18 bases between them. CDR1 is SGHTS and CDR2 is YDEGEE in the germline V gene. The CDR3 sequence: CASSVGQTFRYEQYF. The CDR3 DNA reads TGTGCCAGCAGCGTTGGACAGACCTTTCGGTACGAGCAGTACTTC.

The V gene is TRBV30, the J gene TRBJ2-5, with D unclear. With the DNA end fitting TRBJ2-7 better, the J assignment may be wrong. This CDR3 spans 12 amino acids. Per the germline V gene, CDR1 is GTSNPN and CDR2 is SVGIG (reference sequence). The CDR3 here is CAWSASSYEQYF. CDR3 sequence (DNA): TGTGCCTGGAGTGCGAGCTCCTACGAGCAGTACTTC.

This clonotype was seen only a few times. The chain is built from TRBV6-1 and TRBJ2-5; 7 positions agree with TRBD2. The V gene end was trimmed by 6 bases and the J gene end by 3 bases; junction bases not matched to a gene: 7. The CDR3 loop spans 14 amino acids. Germline loops: CDR1 MNHNS, CDR2 SASEGT. The CDR3, as DNA: TGTGCCAGCAGGGACTGGGGGAGGGAAGAGACCCAGTACTTC. Translation: CASRDWGREETQYF.

The V gene is TRBV12-3 or TRBV12-4, the J gene TRBJ2-5; D is possibly TRBD2 (5 bases). The DNA end is a closer match to TRBJ2-1, so the J assignment may be wrong. This CDR3 contains 16 residues. In DNA form, the CDR3 reads TGTGCCAGCAGTTCGGTAGTCGGGCTAGAGGGCGATGAGCAGTTCTTC. This codes for CASSSVVGLEGDEQFF.

This chain uses TRBV5-6 with TRBJ2-5; D is possibly TRBD1 (6 bases). Germline CDR1 is SGHDT and CDR2 is YYEEEE. Between the trimmed V and J ends, which lost 4 bases and 0 bases, there was a span of 10 bases. This CDR3 is 14 amino acids long. The CDR3 reads CASSQDSYQETQYF. The CDR3 bases are TGTGCCAGCAGCCAGGACAGCTACCAAGAGACCCAGTACTTC.

The V gene is TRBV12-3 or TRBV12-4, the J gene TRBJ2-6, with D tentatively TRBD1 (6 bases). CDR3 length equals 17 residues. V was pared by 5 bases and J by 3 bases, with 17 bases between. The CDR3 bases are TGTGCCAGCAGTCGATCCCTTCCAGGGGTTGGGGCCAACGTCCTGACTTTC. It is translated as CASSRSLPGVGANVLTF.

The V call is TRBV4-3, the J call TRBJ2-3; 9 bases agree with TRBD1. Germline-derived CDR1 and CDR2 are LGHNA and YSLEER. The V gene end was trimmed by 1 base and the J gene end by 4 bases; junction bases not matched to a gene: 0. The CDR3 loop spans 14 amino acids. The CDR3 region is CASSQGTGADTQYF. CDR3 coding DNA: TGCGCCAGCAGCCAAGGGACAGGGGCAGATACGCAGTATTTT.

This clonotype occurred a few times. The CDR3 ends on some other residue instead of the conserved phenylalanine or tryptophan, so this is likely a read error. The CDR3 is CASRGQANNEQFL. In DNA form, the CDR3 reads TGTGCCTCGCGGGGACAGGCTAACAATGAGCAGTTCCTC. The rearrangement uses TRBV7-9 and TRBJ2-1; 8 bases match TRBD1. The CDR3 runs to 13 residues. Germline V CDR1 and CDR2: SEHNR, FQNEAQ (reference sequence). The V gene end was trimmed by 11 bases and the J gene end by 5 bases; junction bases not matched to a gene: 8.

This clonotype has more than one count but fewer than ten. This chain links TRBV18 with TRBJ2-5; TRBD1 matches at 8 bases. The CDR3 extends over 17 amino acids. CDR1 is KGHSH and CDR2 is LQKENI in the germline V gene. The V and J ends lost 0 bases and 1 base, in that order; junction bases with no gene match: 7. In DNA form, the CDR3 reads TGTGCCAGCTCACCACCCAACAGGGGGAGCATCCAAGAGACCCAGTACTTC. It yields the protein CASSPPNRGSIQETQYF.

The genes are TRBV6-5 and TRBJ1-2, with D perhaps matching TRBD1 (5 bases). The CDR3 runs 13 residues. Germline V gene lookup returns CDR1 MNHEY and CDR2 SVGAGI. V shed 5 bases and J shed 7 bases, with 14 bases lying between them. As DNA, the CDR3 is TGTGCCAGCAGTCCTGACAGTCGAGGTGGCTACACCTTC. Amino acids: CASSPDSRGGYTF.

Remarks on this clonotype: The conserved phenylalanine or tryptophan normally closing the CDR3 is absent here, so this likely arose from a read error. The V gene is TRBV4-2, the J gene TRBJ1-2; 9 bases map to TRBD1. This CDR3 has 16 amino acids. Trimming at V came to 5 bases and at J to 0 bases, leaving 7 bases not matched to a gene. Germline V gene data show CDR1 as LGHNA and CDR2 as YNFKEQ. CDR3 DNA sequence: TGTGCCAGCAGCGACAGGGGGATTCCCTCTAACTATGGCTACACCTCC. Protein: CASSDRGIPSNYGYTS.